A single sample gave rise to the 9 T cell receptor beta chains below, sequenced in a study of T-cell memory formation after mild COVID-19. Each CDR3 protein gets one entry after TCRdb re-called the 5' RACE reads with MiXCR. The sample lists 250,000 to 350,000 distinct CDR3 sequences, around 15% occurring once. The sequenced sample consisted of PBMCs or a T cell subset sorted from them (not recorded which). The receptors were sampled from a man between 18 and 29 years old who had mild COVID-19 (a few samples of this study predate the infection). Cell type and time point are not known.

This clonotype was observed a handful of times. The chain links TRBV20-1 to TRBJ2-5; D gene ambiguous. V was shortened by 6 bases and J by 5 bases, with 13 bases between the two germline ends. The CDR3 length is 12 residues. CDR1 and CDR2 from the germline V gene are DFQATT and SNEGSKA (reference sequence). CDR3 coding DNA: TGCAGTGCGCTGGACCTGATGGAGACCCAGTACTTC. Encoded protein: CSALDLMETQYF.

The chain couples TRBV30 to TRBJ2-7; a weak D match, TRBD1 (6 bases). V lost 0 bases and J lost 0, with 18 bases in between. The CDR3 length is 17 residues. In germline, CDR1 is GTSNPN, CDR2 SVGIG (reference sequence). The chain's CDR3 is CAWSVKLVRGSSYEQYF. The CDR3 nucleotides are TGTGCCTGGAGTGTAAAGTTGGTGAGGGGGAGCTCCTACGAGCAGTACTTC.

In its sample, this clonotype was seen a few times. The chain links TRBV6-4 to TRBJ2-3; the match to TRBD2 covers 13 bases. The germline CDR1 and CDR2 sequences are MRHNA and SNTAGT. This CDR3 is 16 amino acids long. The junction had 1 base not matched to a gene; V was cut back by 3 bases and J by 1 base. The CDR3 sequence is CASSEGTSGGTDTQYF. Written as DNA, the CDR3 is TGTGCCAGCAGTGAGGGGACTAGCGGGGGCACAGATACGCAGTATTTT.

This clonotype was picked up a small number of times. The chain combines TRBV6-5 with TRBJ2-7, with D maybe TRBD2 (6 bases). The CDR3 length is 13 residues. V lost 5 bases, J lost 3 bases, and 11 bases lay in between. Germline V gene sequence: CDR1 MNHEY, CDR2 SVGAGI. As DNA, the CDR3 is TGTGCCAGCAGTCCGGGAGTAGGCTACGAGCAGTACGTC. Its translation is CASSPGVGYEQYV.

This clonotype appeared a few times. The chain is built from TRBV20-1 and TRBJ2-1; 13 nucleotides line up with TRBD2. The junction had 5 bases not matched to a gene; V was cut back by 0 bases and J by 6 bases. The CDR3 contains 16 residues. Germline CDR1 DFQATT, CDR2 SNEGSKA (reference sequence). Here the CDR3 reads CSARDRTSGGRNEQFF. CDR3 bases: TGCAGTGCTAGAGACCGGACTAGCGGGGGCCGCAATGAGCAGTTCTTC.

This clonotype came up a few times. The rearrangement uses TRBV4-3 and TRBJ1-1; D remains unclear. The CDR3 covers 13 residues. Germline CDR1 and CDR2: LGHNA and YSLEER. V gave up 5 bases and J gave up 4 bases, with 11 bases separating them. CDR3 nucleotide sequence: TGCGCCAGCAGCACGGAGGTGACCACTGAAGCTTTCTTT. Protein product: CASSTEVTTEAFF.

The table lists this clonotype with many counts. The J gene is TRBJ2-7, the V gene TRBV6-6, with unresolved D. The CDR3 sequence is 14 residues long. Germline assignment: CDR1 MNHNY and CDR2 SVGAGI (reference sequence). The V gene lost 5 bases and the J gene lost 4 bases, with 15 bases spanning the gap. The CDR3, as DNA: TGTGCCAGCAGTCTGAGTCCCTCCTGGTACGAGCAGTACGTC. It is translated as CASSLSPSWYEQYV.

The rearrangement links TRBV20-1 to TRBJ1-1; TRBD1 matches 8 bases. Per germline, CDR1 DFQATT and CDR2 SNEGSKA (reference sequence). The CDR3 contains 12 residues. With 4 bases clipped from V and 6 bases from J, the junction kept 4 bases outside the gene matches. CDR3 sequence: CSAKWTGPEAFF. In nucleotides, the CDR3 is TGCAGTGCTAAATGGACAGGGCCTGAAGCTTTCTTT.

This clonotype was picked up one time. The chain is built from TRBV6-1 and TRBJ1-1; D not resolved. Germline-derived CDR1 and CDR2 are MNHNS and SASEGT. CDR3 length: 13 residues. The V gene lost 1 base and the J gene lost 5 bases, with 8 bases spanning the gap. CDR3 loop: CASSEVGGTEAFF. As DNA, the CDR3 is TGTGCCAGCAGTGAAGTCGGAGGTACTGAAGCTTTCTTT.